The TCR beta chain under discussion was sequenced for a study of blood T cells in healthy people across ages. Across the whole study: T cells yielded about one barcoded beta molecule per two cells through template switching.

A second PCR, run for about 6 to 12 cycles, used a sample-barcoded 5' primer plus a J-beta primer mix. TCRdb used MiXCR to reprocess the 5' RACE reads, holding one entry per CDR3 protein. Of 1.5 million or so distinct CDR3 sequences in the sample, roughly 43% were seen once. The CDR3 totals 15 residues. Per the germline V gene, CDR1 is SGHNT and CDR2 is YYREEE (reference sequence). V lost 4 bases to trimming and J lost 3 bases; unmatched junction nucleotides: 8. Sequenced: blood. The sequence came from a woman between 18 and 30 years old in good health. The chain has TRBV5-4 and TRBJ1-2, with 8 bases identical to TRBD1. The CDR3 nucleotides are TGTGCCAGCAGCAGCTTCGGACAGGGATACTATGGCTACACCTTC. Translation gives CASSSFGQGYYGYTF.